Listed below are T cell receptor beta chains from one sample, sequenced in a study of blood T cell repertoires in COVID-19. Here immunoSEQ multiplex PCR was the method, and the copy in TCRdb shows in-frame clones only, minus some. The repertoire holds about 60,000 clones, with almost 85% as singletons. The specimen was peripheral blood. All receptors derive from a man aged 55 to 70 with acute or convalescent COVID-19. CDR3s include the opening cysteine and the closing phenylalanine or tryptophan. Each record gives: V gene, clone size, J gene, D gene, CDR3 protein, CDR3 DNA. A D gene is named only where the DNA matches it firmly. Size values are once, few and many counts, or a class for expanded clones, and some rows have none.

>TRBV7-2|-|TRBJ2-5|-
CASSLDAGETQYF
TGTGCCAGCAGCTTAGACGCGGGAGAGACCCAGTACTTC
>TRBV5-6|-|TRBJ1-6|-
CASSLAGGDSPLHF
TGTGCTAGCAGCTTGGCAGGCGGGGATTCACCCCTCCACTTT
>TRBV28|-|TRBJ1-4|-
CASSSAQGLNEKLFF
TGTGCCAGCAGCTCAGCCCAGGGGCTGAATGAAAAACTGTTTTTT
>TRBV30|-|TRBJ1-3|-
CAWSWGRASGNTIYF
TGTGCCTGGAGTTGGGGCAGGGCATCTGGAAACACCATATATTTT
>TRBV5-4|-|TRBJ1-2|TRBD1
CASSLDRGEFGYTF
TGTGCCAGCAGCTTGGACAGGGGGGAGTTTGGCTACACCTTC
>TRBV18|-|TRBJ1-2|TRBD1
CASSPGQGAYGYTF
TGTGCCAGCTCCCCGGGACAGGGTGCCTATGGCTACACCTTC
>TRBV28|once|TRBJ1-3|TRBD1
CASSRDRGKDTIYF
TGTGCCAGCAGTAGGGACAGGGGGAAGGACACCATATATTTT
>TRBV11-3|-|TRBJ1-2|-
CASSAGPGGRGYTF
TGTGCCAGCAGCGCAGGACCGGGGGGTAGAGGCTACACCTTC
>TRBV9|-|TRBJ2-1|TRBD2
CASSVSSGGSNEQFF
TGTGCCAGCAGCGTTAGTAGCGGGGGTAGTAATGAGCAGTTCTTC
>TRBV6-5|-|TRBJ2-7|TRBD2
CASLRLAGAGYEQYF
TGTGCCAGCTTGAGACTAGCGGGGGCGGGGTACGAGCAGTACTTC
>TRBV5-1|-|TRBJ2-1|-
CASSQDSEYNEQFF
TGCGCCAGCAGCCAAGACAGTGAATACAATGAGCAGTTCTTC
>TRBV6-6|few|TRBJ2-5|-
CASSQQEDPQETQYF
TGTGCCAGCAGTCAACAGGAAGACCCACAAGAGACCCAGTACTTC
>TRBV29-1|once|TRBJ2-7|-
CSVESRFSYEQYF
TGCAGCGTTGAATCCAGGTTTTCCTACGAGCAGTACTTC
>TRBV7-9|few|TRBJ1-2|TRBD1
CASSLIGGNYGYTF
TGTGCCAGCAGCTTAATAGGGGGCAACTATGGCTACACCTTC
>TRBV6-5|-|TRBJ2-7|-
CASIAGGEIYEQYF
TGTGCCAGCATCGCTGGCGGGGAGATCTACGAGCAGTACTTC
>TRBV18|-|TRBJ1-2|TRBD1
CASSRQGADANYGYTF
TGTGCCAGCTCGCGACAGGGGGCGGATGCTAACTATGGCTACACCTTC
>TRBV7-9|once|TRBJ1-1|-
CASSLIRRGLRVDNTEAFF
TGTGCCAGCAGCTTAATTCGCCGGGGACTCAGGGTAGATAACACTGAAGCTTTCTTT